Included here is one TCR beta chain sequence, with context. Antigen: not known. The sample comes from a study of T cell repertoires in cytomegalovirus infection. Whole-study context: HLA-B-restricted CMV epitopes that are well studied were used alongside recently identified HLA-C-restricted ones. Through public TCR beta signatures, both CMV infection and matching HLA type were indicated.

Study-wide findings and caveats: It was HLA-C-restricted CMV-specific TCR beta clonotypes that dominated the response ex vivo. Totalled public TCR beta family frequency picked out people who carried CMV plus the relevant HLA.

Each CDR3 protein gets one entry after TCRdb re-called the reads with MiXCR. The profile shows around 430,000 distinct CDR3 sequences, about 39% of them singletons. Trimming took off 5 bases at V and 2 bases at J, with 15 bases between the two ends. Germline V gene lookup returns CDR1 SGHVS and CDR2 FNYEAQ. CDR3 length equals 16 residues. The chain links TRBV7-6 to TRBJ2-2; tentatively, D is TRBD1 or TRBD2 (5 bases each). The clonotype comes from a human donor in good health (CMV status not recorded). Some clones in this sample may be carry-over from other donors' samples. Sequencing used cultured PBMCs, obtained from culture after CMV antigen stimulation. This chain's CDR3 is CASSRTGARNTGELFF. The CDR3 coding sequence is TGTGCCAGCAGCCGAACCGGGGCGCGTAACACCGGGGAGCTGTTTTTT.